This record covers a single T cell receptor beta chain. Participants spanned ages about 18 to 95 years and resided in roughly 26 US areas. Categorization into cohorts depended on clinical history that participants reported. The record originates from a study of blood T cell repertoires in COVID-19. The CDR3 runs 15 residues. The ends were cut back, 1 base at V and 0 bases at J, with 7 bases in the middle. Germline V CDR1 and CDR2: SGHTA, FQGNSA. The assay was immunoSEQ multiplex PCR, and TCRdb's table has in-frame clones only and misses some. The table lists around 240,000 clones, about 82% of them singletons, with 2% to 2.5% in the top ten.

The sequencing input was PBMCs or T cells enriched from blood (not recorded which). The origin of this receptor is a woman in her forties or fifties who had recovered from COVID-19. This chain joins TRBV7-2 and TRBJ1-3, with no clear D. The CDR3 DNA is TGTGCCAGCAGCTTAGGGCCTAGCTCTGGAAACACCATATATTTT. The encoded protein is CASSLGPSSGNTIYF.